This T cell receptor (beta chain) was captured in a study of cytomegalovirus exposure and HLA in healthy donors. The CDR3 extends over 14 amino acids. Trimming shortened V by 10 bases and J by 0 bases, and 15 bases separated the two germline ends. In germline, CDR1 is MNHEY, CDR2 SVGAGI. Produced via immunoSEQ multiplex PCR; TCRdb's table is partial and in-frame only. The sample holds roughly 140,000 clones, about nine tenths seen once. Whole-study findings and limits: Subsequent analysis of the roughly 120 validation repertoires found a tendency for first-cohort TCR clusters to co-occur. Most sequenced TCRs were rare (though some public TCRs occurred in many donors).

Concerning this clone itself: Its specificity is unknown.

The chain uses TRBV6-5 and TRBJ1-2; D not certain. The origin of this receptor is a man in his late teens or twenties in good health and CMV-seronegative. The specimen sequenced was PBMCs. The CDR3 region is CATAGTEPNYGYTF. The CDR3 DNA is TGTGCCACCGCTGGAACAGAGCCTAACTATGGCTACACCTTC.